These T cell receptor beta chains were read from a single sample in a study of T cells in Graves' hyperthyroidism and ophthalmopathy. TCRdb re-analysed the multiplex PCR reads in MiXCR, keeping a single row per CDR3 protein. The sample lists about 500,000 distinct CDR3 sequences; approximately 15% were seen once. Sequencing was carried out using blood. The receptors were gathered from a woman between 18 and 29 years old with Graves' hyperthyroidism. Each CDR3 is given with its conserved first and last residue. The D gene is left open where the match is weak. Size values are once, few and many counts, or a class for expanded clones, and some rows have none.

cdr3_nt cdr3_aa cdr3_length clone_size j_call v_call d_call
TGTGCCAGCAGCTTAGAGGGGTGGGGGGGAGAGGGCTACACCTTC CASSLEGWGGEGYTF 15 . TRBJ1-2 TRBV7-2 .
TGTGCCACTCAAATCGGGGAGACCCAGTACTTC CATQIGETQYF 11 few TRBJ2-5 TRBV24-1 .
TGCGCCAGCAGCTTAAGGACAGGGGAGCGAATGGTCTACGAGCAGTACTTC CASSLRTGERMVYEQYF 17 . TRBJ2-7 TRBV5-1 TRBD1
TGTGCCAGCCGATTAGTCGACGGAATCTACAATGAGCAGTTCTTC CASRLVDGIYNEQFF 15 many TRBJ2-1 TRBV19 .
TGTGCCATCAGCCTACTTAGCGGGGGGGTGACAGATACGCAGTATTTT CAISLLSGGVTDTQYF 16 . TRBJ2-3 TRBV10-3 TRBD2
TGTGCCAGCAGCGGCTTGGGACAAGACACCGGGGAGCTGTTTTTT CASSGLGQDTGELFF 15 . TRBJ2-2 TRBV5-6 .
TGTGCCAGTAGTATCGGACAGGGTAGCTCCTACGAGCAGTACTTC CASSIGQGSSYEQYF 15 few TRBJ2-7 TRBV19 TRBD1
TGTGCCAGCAGTACTCTCGAGCGTACAGGGCACTACGAGCAGTACTTC CASSTLERTGHYEQYF 16 many TRBJ2-7 TRBV12-3/TRBV12-4 .
TGTGCCACCAGTGAAAGTGAGTGGAACACCGGGGAGCTGTTTTTT CATSESEWNTGELFF 15 many TRBJ2-2 TRBV24-1 .
TGTGCCAGCAGCCGTCAGGGCCCAAACACCGGGGAGCTGTTTTTT CASSRQGPNTGELFF 15 many TRBJ2-2 TRBV7-9 .
TGTGCCACCAGTGACCTGTGGACAACTCCTAACACCGGGGAGCTGTTTTTT CATSDLWTTPNTGELFF 17 . TRBJ2-2 TRBV24-1 .
TGTGCCAGCGGTGCCCCCGAGGCTAACTATGGCTACACCTTC CASGAPEANYGYTF 14 many TRBJ1-2 TRBV28 .
TGTGCCAGCAGTTTACAGGGATACCTCACAGATACGCAGTATTTT CASSLQGYLTDTQYF 15 many TRBJ2-3 TRBV12-3/TRBV12-4 .
TGTGCCAGCAGTTTAAACCAGGGGCGGAACCAAGAGACCCAGTACTTC CASSLNQGRNQETQYF 16 few TRBJ2-5 TRBV27 .
TGTGCCACCAGCAGAGATACAGGGTCGGGTTCACCCCTCCACTTT CATSRDTGSGSPLHF 15 few TRBJ1-6 TRBV15 .
TGCGCCAGCAGCCAAGAACCCAGGGGGCGGACCGGGGAGCTGTTTTTT CASSQEPRGRTGELFF 16 . TRBJ2-2 TRBV4-1 TRBD1
TGCGCCAGCAGCTTGGAGACAGGGAGTGAAAAACTGTTTTTT CASSLETGSEKLFF 14 . TRBJ1-4 TRBV5-1 TRBD1
TGTGCCAGCAGAAAGATACCGGGACCGAGTAATTCACCCCTCCACTTT CASRKIPGPSNSPLHF 16 . TRBJ1-6 TRBV27 .
TGTGCCAGCAGTTTATGGGCAAAGGACAGGAGGAACACTGAAGCTTTCTTT CASSLWAKDRRNTEAFF 17 many TRBJ1-1 TRBV28 TRBD1
TGTGCCACCAGCAGAGAAGACAGGGGTCAATACTACGAGCAGTACTTC CATSREDRGQYYEQYF 16 few TRBJ2-7 TRBV15 TRBD1
TGTGCCAGCAGTGAATGGGATTGGGGGGGGATAGCCAAAAACATTCAGTACTTC CASSEWDWGGIAKNIQYF 18 . TRBJ2-4 TRBV6-1 TRBD2
TGTGCCAGCAGCGTAGTTGGCAGGGGAGTAGGCACTGAAGCTTTCTTT CASSVVGRGVGTEAFF 16 few TRBJ1-1 TRBV9 .